This T cell receptor beta chain was observed in a study of cytomegalovirus exposure and HLA in healthy donors. For the study at large: A later analysis reported the same platform for the 120 validation repertoires and the roughly 650 first-cohort repertoires. Study-level results: In a later analysis, first-cohort TCR clusters were found to tend to co-occur in the 130 or so validation repertoires. Cytomegalovirus-associated TCR beta chains were listed, numbering 150 to 200.

Clones were read by immunoSEQ multiplex PCR, and TCRdb kept only the in-frame ones, dropping some. The sample has under 150,000 clones; more than 85% are singletons. The table lists this clone with a count of one. Antigen: not known. Germline CDR1 SGHRS, CDR2 YFSETQ. The CDR3 covers 17 residues. The V and J ends lost 4 bases and 4 bases, in that order; junction bases with no gene match: 12. The origin of this receptor is a man aged 18 to 29 in good health and CMV-seropositive. The chain couples TRBV5-1 to TRBJ2-1, with 9 bases aligning to TRBD2. The specimen sequenced was PBMCs. The DNA of the CDR3 is TGCGCCAGCAGCACTGTCCCGACTAGCGGCTTTTACAATGAGCAGTTCTTC. Amino acids: CASSTVPTSGFYNEQFF.